The 20 T cell receptor beta chains presented below share a single source sample, sequenced in a study of read filtering for tumor transcriptome and immune sequencing (dated by TCRdb to 2018 to 2020). Sequencing used an Illumina HiSeq 4000. Starting from roughly 0.4 ug RNA, TCR libraries were constructed with the Immunoverse kit using molecular barcoded adaptors that cover the alpha/delta and beta/gamma chains. The raw public reads went through TCRdb reprocessing: fastp at Q25, MiXCR clone calling, in-frame beta chains kept. Rows with one shared CDR3 protein collapse into an entry with the most common genes and DNA. This sample has approximately 62,000 distinct CDR3 sequences in its table, and roughly a fifth of those were observed once. 11% of the sample is taken by the ten largest. Sequencing used a population of CD138-negative cells sorted from bone marrow. Explained via the paper, the cell subset or site label denotes: bone marrow mononuclear cells depleted of CD138+ plasma/myeloma cells by negative magnetic selection. Receptor source: a donor at least 40 years old with multiple myeloma.

This clonotype came up many times. The chain uses TRBV29-1 and TRBJ2-7; D might be TRBD1 or TRBD2, each matching 5 bases. The CDR3 loop spans 12 amino acids. Trimming took off 4 bases at V and 0 bases at J, with 7 bases between the two ends. Germline CDR1 and CDR2: SQVTM and ANQGSEA. CDR3 sequence: CSVAGASYEQYF. Written as DNA, the CDR3 is TGCAGCGTTGCCGGGGCCTCCTACGAGCAGTACTTC.

About this clonotype itself: This may be a read error: a much more frequent sequence differs by one nucleotide. This rearrangement joins TRBV6-1 to TRBJ1-2; D not certain. CDR1 MNHNS and CDR2 SASEGT come from the germline V gene. V was trimmed by 2 bases and J by 6 bases, leaving 10 bases between them. The length of the CDR3 is 13 residues. The chain's CDR3 is CASSERGIHGYTF. The CDR3 DNA follows: TGTGCCAGCAGTGAACGAGGGATCCATGGCTACACCTTC.

This clonotype was counted at least ten times. The J gene is TRBJ1-1, the V gene TRBV20-1; D unclear. CDR1 is DFQATT, CDR2 SNEGSKA, per germline (reference sequence). Trimming took off 3 bases at V and 4 bases at J, with 6 bases between the two ends. CDR3 size: 11 residues. DNA for the CDR3: TGCAGTGCTAGTACTAGCACTGAAGCTTTCTTT. Translation: CSASTSTEAFF.

The sample holds many counts of this clonotype. The chain uses TRBV19 and TRBJ1-4; the match to TRBD1 covers 9 bases. This CDR3 comprises 13 residues. The germline gives CDR1 LNHDA, CDR2 SQIVND (reference sequence). Trimming at V came to 9 bases and at J to 4 bases, leaving 3 bases not matched to a gene. In DNA, the CDR3 is TGTGCCAGCACGGACAGGGGTAATGAAAAACTGTTTTTT. This encodes CASTDRGNEKLFF.

This clonotype has at least ten counts. The chain recombines TRBV7-2 with TRBJ1-1; TRBD1 matches at 7 bases. The germline V gene encodes CDR1 SGHTA and CDR2 FQGNSA. The CDR3 length is 16 residues. The J segment lost 5 bases and the V segment lost 4 bases, leaving 13 bases of the junction unmatched. The CDR3 nucleotides are TGTGCCAGCAGCTCTGGACAGGATTTAAGTTTGACTGAAGCTTTCTTT. It specifies CASSSGQDLSLTEAFF.

The chain links TRBV20-1 to TRBJ2-3; TRBD2 matches 7 bases. Germline CDR1 and CDR2: DFQATT and SNEGSKA (reference sequence). V lost 4 bases to trimming and J lost 4 bases; unmatched junction nucleotides: 8. The CDR3 totals 14 residues. The CDR3 nucleotides are TGCAGTGCTACCGCGGGAGTACTTCCAGATACGCAGTATTTT. Amino acid sequence: CSATAGVLPDTQYF.

A few counts support this clonotype. V is TRBV2 and J is TRBJ2-1; 12 bases match TRBD2. Germline CDR1 is SNHLY and CDR2 is FYNNEI. The CDR3 is 18 residues long. The V and J ends lost 1 base and 3 bases, in that order; junction bases with no gene match: 7. CDR3 DNA sequence: TGTGCCAGCAGTGAAGATCCCCCGGGACTAGCGGGCTACAATGAGCAGTTCTTC. Residues: CASSEDPPGLAGYNEQFF.

This clonotype was recorded at least ten times. A junction end diverges from the germline sequence, so it may reflect a read error. This chain uses TRBV28 with TRBJ2-2, with D tentatively TRBD1 or TRBD2 (5 bases each). Germline V gene data show CDR1 as MDHEN and CDR2 as SYDVKM. CDR3 size: 13 residues. CDR3 loop: CASTYSNTGDLFF. In DNA form, the CDR3 reads TGTGCCAGCACCTATTCGAACACCGGGGACCTGTTTTTT.

This clonotype came up many times. This chain joins TRBV4-1 and TRBJ2-2; D is unresolved. V was cut by 1 base and J by 8 bases, with 14 bases left in between. CDR1 and CDR2 (germline): MGHRA, YSYEKL. The CDR3 spans 15 residues. Here the CDR3 reads CASSQVSTTRGELFF. CDR3 nucleotide sequence: TGCGCCAGCAGCCAAGTCTCGACAACGAGAGGGGAGCTGTTTTTT.

The V and J genes are TRBV6-4 and TRBJ2-1, with D uncertain. The germline gives CDR1 MRHNA, CDR2 SNTAGT. The CDR3 covers 16 residues. V was pared by 4 bases and J by 7 bases, with 20 bases between. This chain's CDR3 is CASSVSHGFKLNEQFF. CDR3 coding DNA: TGTGCCAGCAGTGTCTCGCACGGTTTTAAACTTAATGAGCAGTTCTTC.

At least ten counts were recorded for this clonotype. The chain links TRBV29-1 to TRBJ2-1, with 11 nucleotides matching TRBD2. The ends lost 7 bases at V and 9 bases at J; junction bases unmatched: 11. The CDR3 is made up of 14 amino acids. Germline V CDR1 and CDR2: SQVTM, ANQGSEA. CDR3 loop: CSALLSGGASEQFF. The CDR3 DNA follows: TGCAGCGCCCTACTTAGCGGGGGGGCCAGTGAGCAGTTCTTC.

This clonotype was detected many times. This sequence joins TRBV20-1 and TRBJ1-1; D is undetermined. This CDR3 is built from 13 residues. CDR1 is DFQATT and CDR2 is SNEGSKA in the germline V gene (reference sequence). Trimming removed 3 bases at V and 3 bases at J, with 11 bases between. The CDR3 coding sequence is TGCAGTGCTAGTTTGCAGCGGGACACTGAAGCTTTCTTT. Translated, it gives CSASLQRDTEAFF.

This clonotype was detected a few times. The chain joins TRBV29-1 to TRBJ2-7; 8 nucleotides agree with TRBD1. V was pared by 1 base and J by 4 bases, with 12 bases of the junction left unmatched. This CDR3 spans 16 amino acids. Germline CDR1 and CDR2: SQVTM and ANQGSEA. CDR3 DNA sequence: TGCAGCGTTGAAGGAAATCCAGGGGGCGAGATTTACGAGCAGTACTTC. Protein product: CSVEGNPGGEIYEQYF.

Concerning this clonotype: Lacking the conserved final phenylalanine or tryptophan, this CDR3 likely reflects a read error. The DNA is left out, because the CDR3 cannot be placed on it with certainty; the CDR3 is given as TCRdb lists it. This chain joins TRBV29-1 and TRBJ1-4; the table gives TRBD1 as D, unverified against the DNA. CDR1 and CDR2 (germline): SQVTM, ANQGSEA. Termini included, the CDR3 measures 13 amino acids. The CDR3 region is CSAREPSAPKLSL.

At least ten counts were recorded for this clonotype. The rearrangement joins TRBV7-8 to TRBJ2-7; D ambiguous. Germline V gene data show CDR1 as SGHVS and CDR2 as FQNEAQ. This CDR3 is 16 amino acids long. V was clipped by 0 bases and J by 2 bases, with 14 bases between them. In nucleotides, the CDR3 is TGTGCCAGCAGCTTAGCGACGGCAACGCTCCCCTACGAGCAGTACTTC. Translating gives CASSLATATLPYEQYF.

The table lists this clonotype with many counts. The chain links TRBV11-2 to TRBJ2-1; D gene ambiguous. Germline assignment: CDR1 SGHAT and CDR2 FQNNGV. V was shortened by 5 bases and J by 1 base, with 18 bases between the two germline ends. The CDR3 runs 17 residues. CDR3 DNA: TGTGCCAGCAGCCTCGGACCGATTATCACATCCTACAATGAGCAGTTCTTC. This gives the protein CASSLGPIITSYNEQFF.

This clonotype was seen at least ten times. The chain is built from TRBV20-1 and TRBJ2-2, with 8 bases that match TRBD1. Losses at the gene ends were 2 bases for V and 4 bases for J; bases not matched to a gene: 3. The CDR3 is 14 residues long. Looked up from germline, CDR1 is DFQATT and CDR2 is SNEGSKA (reference sequence). Written as DNA, the CDR3 is TGCAGTGCTAGATACAGGGGGGTCACCGGGGAGCTGTTTTTT. Amino acids: CSARYRGVTGELFF.

In this sample, this clonotype turned up many times. The chain links TRBV5-1 to TRBJ2-1; D gene uncertain. Looked up from germline, CDR1 is SGHRS and CDR2 is YFSETQ. V lost 4 bases and J 7 bases, leaving 18 bases between the germline ends. There are 15 residues in the CDR3. The CDR3: CASSAGPPPANEQFF. The CDR3 nucleotides are TGCGCCAGCAGCGCCGGACCTCCTCCGGCAAATGAGCAGTTCTTC.

This clonotype was found once. This CDR3 is CAWRLPGTVRHYGYTF. The DNA of the CDR3 is TGTGCCTGGAGGCTACCCGGGACAGTGCGTCACTATGGCTACACCTTC. The rearrangement joins TRBV30 to TRBJ1-2, with 7 bases fitting TRBD1. The CDR3 is 16 residues long. In germline, CDR1 is GTSNPN, CDR2 SVGIG (reference sequence). V lost 3 bases, J lost 3 bases, and 13 bases stayed unmatched.

The rearrangement joins TRBV3-1 to TRBJ1-4; D is ambiguous. The germline V and J ends were trimmed by 1 base and 2 bases, with 5 bases remaining between them. The CDR3 is 14 residues long. CDR1 and CDR2 from the germline V gene are LGHDT and YNNKEL (reference sequence). CDR3 nucleotides: TGTGCCAGCAGCCAAGGACTTACTAATGAAAAACTGTTTTTT. Residues: CASSQGLTNEKLFF.